Listed below are T cell receptor beta chains from one sample, sequenced in a study of cytomegalovirus exposure and HLA in healthy donors. Libraries were prepared by immunoSEQ multiplex PCR; TCRdb keeps only in-frame clonotypes and omits some of them. The data show 150,000 to 200,000 clones, with about 80% seen just once and approximately 4% held by the top ten. Sample: PBMCs. Every receptor here comes from a woman aged 25 to 45 in good health and CMV-seropositive. The CDR3 runs from the conserved cysteine through the conserved F or W. D genes are given only for firm matches. Part of the rows lack a size; the others show once, few, many or a class for expanded clones.

v_gene: TRBV27; abundance: -; j_gene: TRBJ1-2; d_gene: -; CDR3aa: CASSWGGSYGYTF; CDR3nt: TGTGCCAGCAGTTGGGGTGGGAGCTATGGCTACACCTTC
v_gene: TRBV11-2; abundance: few; j_gene: TRBJ1-4; d_gene: -; CDR3aa: CASSPQTNEKLFF; CDR3nt: TGTGCCAGCAGCCCGCAGACAAATGAAAAACTGTTTTTT
v_gene: TRBV5-8; abundance: -; j_gene: TRBJ2-7; d_gene: TRBD1; CDR3aa: CAIHGRQGVSYEQYF; CDR3nt: TGTGCCATTCACGGCAGACAGGGGGTCTCCTACGAGCAGTACTTC
v_gene: TRBV4-3; abundance: -; j_gene: TRBJ2-3; d_gene: TRBD2; CDR3aa: CASSGTAGGPRNTQYF; CDR3nt: TGCGCCAGCTCGGGTACAGCGGGAGGGCCTAGAAATACGCAGTATTTT
v_gene: TRBV25-1; abundance: -; j_gene: TRBJ1-1; d_gene: TRBD1; CDR3aa: CASSDSGTGNTEAFF; CDR3nt: TGTGCCAGCAGTGACTCCGGGACAGGGAACACTGAAGCTTTCTTT
v_gene: TRBV6-5; abundance: few; j_gene: TRBJ2-2; d_gene: -; CDR3aa: CASRIQESSTGELFF; CDR3nt: TGTGCCAGCAGGATTCAGGAATCGAGCACCGGGGAGCTGTTTTTT
v_gene: TRBV5-1; abundance: -; j_gene: TRBJ2-5; d_gene: -; CDR3aa: CASRLDLQETQYF; CDR3nt: TGCGCCAGCAGACTAGACTTACAAGAGACCCAGTACTTC
v_gene: TRBV7-6; abundance: few; j_gene: TRBJ2-7; d_gene: TRBD1; CDR3aa: CASSQYRDRVDGEQYF; CDR3nt: TGTGCCAGCAGCCAATACCGGGACAGGGTCGATGGTGAGCAGTACTTC
v_gene: TRBV5-1; abundance: -; j_gene: TRBJ2-7; d_gene: TRBD1; CDR3aa: CASRPGTEIRGSYEQYF; CDR3nt: TGCGCCAGCAGACCCGGGACAGAAATCAGGGGTTCCTACGAGCAGTACTTC
v_gene: TRBV6-5; abundance: -; j_gene: TRBJ2-3; d_gene: TRBD2; CDR3aa: CASSYGVAGSDTQYF; CDR3nt: TGTGCCAGCAGTTACGGAGTAGCGGGATCAGATACGCAGTATTTT
v_gene: TRBV5-6; abundance: -; j_gene: TRBJ1-2; d_gene: TRBD1; CDR3aa: CASSSDRGAYGYTF; CDR3nt: TGTGCCAGCAGCTCGGACAGGGGGGCCTATGGCTACACCTTC
v_gene: TRBV9; abundance: -; j_gene: TRBJ2-7; d_gene: TRBD2; CDR3aa: CASSPRLAGVSSEQYF; CDR3nt: TGTGCCAGCAGCCCCCGGCTAGCGGGAGTCTCCTCCGAGCAGTACTTC
v_gene: TRBV4-1; abundance: -; j_gene: TRBJ2-3; d_gene: -; CDR3aa: CASSQAQLPVEDTQYF; CDR3nt: TGCGCCAGCAGCCAAGCCCAGCTGCCGGTGGAGGATACGCAGTATTTT
v_gene: TRBV5-1; abundance: -; j_gene: TRBJ1-2; d_gene: TRBD1; CDR3aa: CASSEGTGGWFDGYTF; CDR3nt: TGCGCCAGCAGCGAGGGGACAGGGGGCTGGTTCGATGGCTACACCTTC
v_gene: TRBV5-4; abundance: -; j_gene: TRBJ2-7; d_gene: -; CDR3aa: CASRERASYEQYF; CDR3nt: TGTGCCAGCAGGGAGCGGGCGTCCTACGAGCAGTACTTC
v_gene: TRBV5-1; abundance: -; j_gene: TRBJ2-3; d_gene: TRBD1; CDR3aa: CASSRGQDTDTQYF; CDR3nt: TGCGCCAGCAGCAGGGGACAGGACACAGATACGCAGTATTTT
v_gene: TRBV30; abundance: -; j_gene: TRBJ1-2; d_gene: -; CDR3aa: CAWSTENYGYTF; CDR3nt: TGTGCCTGGAGTACGGAGAACTATGGCTACACCTTC
v_gene: TRBV1; abundance: few; j_gene: TRBJ1-1; d_gene: -; CDR3aa: CTSSGREWNTEAFF; CDR3nt: TGCACCAGCAGCGGGAGGGAATGGAACACTGAAGCTTTCTTT
v_gene: TRBV9; abundance: -; j_gene: TRBJ1-1; d_gene: TRBD1; CDR3aa: CASSGRTGGDTEAFF; CDR3nt: TGTGCCAGCAGCGGCAGGACAGGGGGGGACACTGAAGCTTTCTTT
v_gene: TRBV30; abundance: -; j_gene: TRBJ1-5; d_gene: -; CDR3aa: CAWSVAAGGQPQHF; CDR3nt: TGTGCCTGGAGTGTGGCGGCAGGAGGTCAGCCCCAGCATTTT
v_gene: TRBV6-1; abundance: -; j_gene: TRBJ1-5; d_gene: -; CDR3aa: CASRDSESNQPQHF; CDR3nt: TGTGCCAGCAGAGACTCGGAGAGCAATCAGCCCCAGCATTTT
v_gene: TRBV15; abundance: -; j_gene: TRBJ2-7; d_gene: -; CDR3aa: CATSRNSQYEQYF; CDR3nt: TGTGCCACCAGCAGAAACAGCCAATACGAGCAGTACTTC
v_gene: TRBV7-9; abundance: -; j_gene: TRBJ2-7; d_gene: TRBD1; CDR3aa: CASSPETGAGTYEQYF; CDR3nt: TGTGCCAGCAGCCCAGAGACAGGGGCCGGCACCTACGAGCAGTACTTC
v_gene: TRBV4-2; abundance: -; j_gene: TRBJ1-5; d_gene: -; CDR3aa: CASSQDGAPTQGNQPQHF; CDR3nt: TGTGCCAGCAGCCAAGATGGGGCACCGACCCAAGGCAATCAGCCCCAGCATTTT
v_gene: TRBV5-4; abundance: -; j_gene: TRBJ2-7; d_gene: -; CDR3aa: CASSLYRTYEQYF; CDR3nt: TGTGCCAGCAGCTTGTATCGGACTTACGAGCAGTACTTC
v_gene: TRBV14; abundance: -; j_gene: TRBJ2-2; d_gene: TRBD1; CDR3aa: CASSHLQGASHTGELFF; CDR3nt: TGTGCCAGCAGCCACCTACAGGGGGCTTCCCACACCGGGGAGCTGTTTTTT
v_gene: TRBV9; abundance: -; j_gene: TRBJ2-3; d_gene: -; CDR3aa: CASSVGQRAIGTDTQYF; CDR3nt: TGTGCCAGCAGCGTAGGACAGCGGGCCATAGGCACAGATACGCAGTATTTT
v_gene: TRBV28; abundance: -; j_gene: TRBJ2-5; d_gene: -; CDR3aa: CASSLEGAETQYF; CDR3nt: TGTGCCAGCAGTTTAGAGGGAGCGGAGACCCAGTACTTC
v_gene: TRBV7-9; abundance: -; j_gene: TRBJ2-5; d_gene: TRBD2; CDR3aa: CASGRRGLAGANLQETQYF; CDR3nt: TGTGCCAGCGGAAGGAGGGGCCTAGCGGGGGCGAACCTCCAAGAGACCCAGTACTTC
v_gene: TRBV27; abundance: -; j_gene: TRBJ2-7; d_gene: -; CDR3aa: CASSLSGQEQYF; CDR3nt: TGTGCCAGCAGTTTAAGCGGTCAGGAGCAGTACTTC
v_gene: TRBV6-5; abundance: -; j_gene: TRBJ1-4; d_gene: -; CDR3aa: CASSGQSLNEKLFF; CDR3nt: TGTGCCAGCAGCGGACAGTCGTTGAATGAAAAACTGTTTTTT
v_gene: TRBV5-1; abundance: -; j_gene: TRBJ2-3; d_gene: TRBD2; CDR3aa: CASSLVLAGGEDTQYF; CDR3nt: TGCGCCAGCAGCTTGGTCCTAGCGGGGGGGGAAGATACGCAGTATTTT
v_gene: TRBV19; abundance: -; j_gene: TRBJ2-2; d_gene: -; CDR3aa: CASSNRAGELFF; CDR3nt: TGTGCCAGTAGTAACAGGGCCGGGGAGCTGTTTTTT
v_gene: TRBV29-1; abundance: few; j_gene: TRBJ1-3; d_gene: -; CDR3aa: CSAEFDGNTIYF; CDR3nt: TGCAGCGCAGAATTCGATGGAAACACCATATATTTT
v_gene: TRBV4-1; abundance: -; j_gene: TRBJ1-1; d_gene: -; CDR3aa: CASSQEIRVFLDTEAFF; CDR3nt: TGCGCCAGCAGCCAAGAGATACGGGTCTTTCTGGACACTGAAGCTTTCTTT
v_gene: TRBV4-3; abundance: -; j_gene: TRBJ1-4; d_gene: TRBD1; CDR3aa: CASSQGGTATNEKLFF; CDR3nt: TGCGCCAGCAGCCAAGGTGGGACAGCAACTAATGAAAAACTGTTTTTT
v_gene: TRBV4-1; abundance: -; j_gene: TRBJ1-2; d_gene: -; CDR3aa: CASSHTWQGPSYGYTF; CDR3nt: TGCGCCAGCAGCCATACCTGGCAGGGGCCGTCCTATGGCTACACCTTC
v_gene: TRBV30; abundance: -; j_gene: TRBJ1-1; d_gene: -; CDR3aa: CAWRQGNTEAFF; CDR3nt: TGTGCCTGGAGACAGGGGAACACTGAAGCTTTCTTT
v_gene: TRBV7-9; abundance: -; j_gene: TRBJ2-7; d_gene: -; CDR3aa: CASSLARFASYEQYF; CDR3nt: TGTGCCAGCAGCTTAGCCAGGTTTGCCTCCTACGAGCAGTACTTC
v_gene: TRBV5-1; abundance: few; j_gene: TRBJ2-6; d_gene: TRBD2; CDR3aa: CASSSRLAGVRGANVLTF; CDR3nt: TGCGCCAGCAGCTCCCGACTAGCGGGAGTTCGTGGGGCCAACGTCCTGACTTTC
v_gene: TRBV5-1; abundance: -; j_gene: TRBJ2-1; d_gene: -; CDR3aa: CASSLRDSYNEQFF; CDR3nt: TGCGCCAGCAGCTTGCGGGATTCCTACAATGAGCAGTTCTTC
v_gene: TRBV10-1; abundance: -; j_gene: TRBJ2-3; d_gene: -; CDR3aa: CASGGSQGTDTQYF; CDR3nt: TGCGCCAGCGGGGGCTCACAGGGAACAGATACGCAGTATTTT
v_gene: TRBV5-1; abundance: few; j_gene: TRBJ1-1; d_gene: -; CDR3aa: CASSLGPRGADTEAFF; CDR3nt: TGCGCCAGCAGCTTGGGCCCGCGGGGGGCAGACACTGAAGCTTTCTTT
v_gene: TRBV5-1; abundance: few; j_gene: TRBJ2-7; d_gene: -; CDR3aa: CASSLESGRSPYEQYF; CDR3nt: TGCGCCAGCAGCTTGGAGTCAGGGAGGTCCCCCTACGAGCAGTACTTC
v_gene: TRBV7-8; abundance: -; j_gene: TRBJ2-1; d_gene: -; CDR3aa: CASSPYRQVAEQFF; CDR3nt: TGTGCCAGCAGCCCGTACCGACAGGTTGCAGAGCAGTTCTTC
v_gene: TRBV30; abundance: -; j_gene: TRBJ2-5; d_gene: -; CDR3aa: CAWSVAGNQETQYF; CDR3nt: TGTGCCTGGAGTGTAGCGGGCAACCAAGAGACCCAGTACTTC
v_gene: TRBV4-1; abundance: once; j_gene: TRBJ1-1; d_gene: -; CDR3aa: CASSQDRGTNTEAFF; CDR3nt: TGCGCCAGCAGCCAAGATCGGGGGACGAACACTGAAGCTTTCTTT
v_gene: TRBV5-8; abundance: -; j_gene: TRBJ2-2; d_gene: TRBD1; CDR3aa: CASSLTNRGPNTGELFF; CDR3nt: TGTGCCAGCAGCCTTACAAACAGGGGGCCGAACACCGGGGAGCTGTTTTTT
v_gene: TRBV5-6; abundance: few; j_gene: TRBJ2-2; d_gene: TRBD2; CDR3aa: CASSPGGPGELFF; CDR3nt: TGTGCCAGCAGCCCGGGGGGGCCCGGGGAGCTGTTTTTT
v_gene: TRBV19; abundance: -; j_gene: TRBJ1-2; d_gene: -; CDR3aa: CASSMSAGHGYTF; CDR3nt: TGTGCCAGTAGTATGTCGGCAGGGCATGGCTACACCTTC
v_gene: TRBV9; abundance: -; j_gene: TRBJ2-5; d_gene: TRBD2; CDR3aa: CASSEGLAGVETQYF; CDR3nt: TGTGCCAGCAGCGAGGGACTAGCGGGAGTAGAGACCCAGTACTTC
v_gene: TRBV6-5; abundance: few; j_gene: TRBJ1-1; d_gene: -; CDR3aa: CASSYSRTGIGAFF; CDR3nt: TGTGCCAGCAGTTACAGCCGAACAGGGATAGGGGCTTTCTTT